This T cell receptor beta chain stems from a study of T cell clonality in common variable immunodeficiency. Broader study findings: In common variable immunodeficiency, TCR beta chains reportedly carried fewer deletions and N-nucleotide insertions. CVID patient heterogeneity limited repertoire-clinical complication correlations.

This clone was counted at least ten times. Its antigen is still unknown. The read falls 3 residues short of the CDR3 end, and the missing part is taken from the germline J gene. CDR1 and CDR2 (germline): GTSNPN, SVGIG (reference sequence). This CDR3 contains 16 residues. V was trimmed by 0 bases and J by 6 bases, leaving 20 bases between them. Most patients and controls had Caucasian heritage. Assay used: immunoSEQ multiplex PCR; TCRdb lists only in-frame clones, some missing. The profile covers some 45,000 clones, none occurring a single time. The chain recombines TRBV30 with TRBJ1-2, with D possibly matching TRBD1 (5 bases). Sequenced: peripheral blood mononuclear cells. The sequence derives from a person between 18 and 70 years old in good health. This CDR3 reads CAWSVRVGRGTNGYTF. The sequenced part of the CDR3 DNA is TGTGCCTGGAGTGTACGTGTTGGGAGGGGAACAAATGGC.